The 10 T cell receptor beta chains given below trace back to one sample, sequenced in a study of cytomegalovirus exposure and HLA in healthy donors. Researchers ran the PCR with 60 Vbeta and 13 Jbeta primers. The table came from immunoSEQ multiplex PCR; TCRdb's copy has only in-frame clones and leaves some out. Seen here are about 130,000 clones, approximately 80% observed once, and the top ten hold about 0.7%. The sequenced sample consisted of PBMCs. All receptors come from a man between 18 and 29 years old in good health and CMV-seronegative.

The V call is TRBV7-9, the J call TRBJ2-7; 7 bases fit TRBD1. CDR1 SEHNR and CDR2 FQNEAQ come from the germline V gene (reference sequence). This CDR3 has 15 residues. The J segment lost 3 bases and the V segment lost 3 bases, leaving 8 bases of the junction unmatched. This CDR3 is CASSFRDRPFYEQYF. CDR3 in DNA: TGTGCCAGCAGCTTCCGGGACAGACCTTTCTACGAGCAGTACTTC.

The J gene is TRBJ2-1, the V gene TRBV7-9; TRBD1 matches at 12 bases. Germline CDR1 and CDR2: SEHNR and FQNEAQ (reference sequence). The length of the CDR3 is 17 residues. V lost 5 bases, J lost 4 bases, and 9 bases stayed unmatched. The CDR3 nucleotides are TGTGCCAGCAGCCTCCCTTCGGGACAGGGGGCGTACAATGAGCAGTTCTTC. Encoded protein: CASSLPSGQGAYNEQFF.

The CDR3 here is CASSPGTGTYEQYF. In nucleotides, the CDR3 is TGCGCCAGCAGCCCCGGGACAGGGACCTACGAGCAGTACTTC. V gene TRBV5-1 combines with J gene TRBJ2-7; 9 bases align to TRBD1. Germline CDR1 SGHRS, CDR2 YFSETQ. The V gene end was trimmed by 4 bases and the J gene end by 2 bases; junction bases not matched to a gene: 4. This CDR3 region has 14 residues.

CDR3 loop: CASSLGNTGQGNSPLHF. For the CDR3, the DNA is TGTGCCAGCAGCTTAGGGAATACAGGACAGGGTAATTCACCCCTCCACTTT. This sequence joins TRBV7-2 and TRBJ1-6; 8 bases are shared with TRBD1. With 1 base clipped from V and 6 bases from J, the junction kept 8 bases outside the gene matches. The germline CDR1 and CDR2 sequences are SGHTA and FQGNSA. The CDR3 is made up of 17 amino acids.

This chain connects TRBV11-2 to TRBJ2-6; 7 bases match TRBD2. The CDR3 spans 18 residues. CDR1 is SGHAT and CDR2 is FQNNGV in the germline V gene. V was clipped by 1 base and J by 0 bases; unmatched bases: 6. The CDR3 is CASSLGRGVLSGANVLTF. CDR3 nucleotides: TGTGCCAGCAGCTTAGGTCGGGGGGTACTCTCTGGGGCCAACGTCCTGACTTTC.

This clone was detected only a few times. V and J are TRBV6-5 and TRBJ2-7; TRBD2 matches 13 bases. CDR1 is MNHEY and CDR2 is SVGAGI in the germline V gene. This CDR3 is built from 15 residues. V lost 5 bases, J lost 9 bases, and 10 bases stayed unmatched. CDR3 residues: CASSPTGTSGVRQYF. CDR3 in DNA: TGTGCCAGCAGTCCTACCGGGACTAGCGGGGTTCGGCAGTACTTC.

The chain has TRBV9 and TRBJ2-5; D remains unclear. V was clipped by 0 bases and J by 6 bases, with 3 bases between them. The CDR3 extends over 11 amino acids. Looked up from germline, CDR1 is SGDLS and CDR2 is YYNGEE. CDR3 nucleotide sequence: TGTGCCAGCAGCGTAGGGCAGACCCAGTACTTC. Protein: CASSVGQTQYF. Variable domain in full (rest from reference TRBV9 and TRBJ2-5): DSGVTQTPKHLITATGQRVTLRCSPRSGDLSVYWYQQSLDQGLQFLIQYYNGEERAKGNILERFSAQQFPDLHSELNLSSLELGDSALYFCASSVGQTQYFGPGTRLLVL.

The genes are TRBV6-1 and TRBJ2-3; 13 positions match TRBD2. Germline V lookup: CDR1 MNHNS, CDR2 SASEGT. The CDR3 runs to 17 residues. Trimming at V came to 1 base and at J to 6 bases, leaving 7 bases not matched to a gene. The DNA of the CDR3 is TGTGCCAGCAGTGAAGAACTAGCGGGGGGGCCTCGTGATACGCAGTATTTT. Amino acid sequence: CASSEELAGGPRDTQYF.

The chain joins TRBV10-1 to TRBJ1-5; 10 bases agree with TRBD1. Trimming at V came to 8 bases and at J to 1 base, leaving 8 bases not matched to a gene. Germline CDR1 WNHNN, CDR2 SYGVQD (reference sequence). The CDR3 is 16 amino acids. The CDR3 nucleotides read TGCGCCAGCGCCGGTGGGGACAGGGGCAGCAATCAGCCCCAGCATTTT. Translating it yields CASAGGDRGSNQPQHF.

The rearrangement joins TRBV14 to TRBJ2-7, with 9 bases aligning to TRBD1. The CDR3 runs to 14 residues. Germline CDR1 reads SGHDN; CDR2 reads FVKESK. V lost 4 bases to trimming and J lost 3 bases; unmatched junction nucleotides: 4. The CDR3 region is CASSLGTGFYEQYF. The DNA of the CDR3 is TGTGCCAGCAGCCTGGGGACAGGGTTCTACGAGCAGTACTTC.